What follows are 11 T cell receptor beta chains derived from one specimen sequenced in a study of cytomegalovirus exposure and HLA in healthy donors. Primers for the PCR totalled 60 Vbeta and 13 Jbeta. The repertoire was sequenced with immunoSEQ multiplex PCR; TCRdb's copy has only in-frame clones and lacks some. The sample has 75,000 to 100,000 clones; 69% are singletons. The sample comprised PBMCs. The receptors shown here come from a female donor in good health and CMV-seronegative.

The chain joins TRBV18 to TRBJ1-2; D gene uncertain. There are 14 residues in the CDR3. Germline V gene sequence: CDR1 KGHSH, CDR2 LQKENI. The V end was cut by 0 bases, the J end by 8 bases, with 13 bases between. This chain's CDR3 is CASSPPNDSQGYTF. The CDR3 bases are TGTGCCAGCTCACCACCGAACGACTCTCAGGGCTACACCTTC.

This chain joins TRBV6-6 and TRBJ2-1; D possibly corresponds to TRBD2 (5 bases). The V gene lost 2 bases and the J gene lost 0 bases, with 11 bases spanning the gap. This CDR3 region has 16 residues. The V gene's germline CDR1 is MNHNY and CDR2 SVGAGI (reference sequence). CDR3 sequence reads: CASSYPAGISYNEQFF. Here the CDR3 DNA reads TGTGCCAGCAGTTACCCGGCGGGCATCTCCTACAATGAGCAGTTCTTC.

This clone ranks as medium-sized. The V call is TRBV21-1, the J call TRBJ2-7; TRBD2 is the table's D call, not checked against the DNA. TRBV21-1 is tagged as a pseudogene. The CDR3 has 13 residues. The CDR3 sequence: CVTRWGVPYEQYF. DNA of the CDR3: TGTGTCACACGCTGGGGGGTCCCCTACGAGCAGTACTTC.

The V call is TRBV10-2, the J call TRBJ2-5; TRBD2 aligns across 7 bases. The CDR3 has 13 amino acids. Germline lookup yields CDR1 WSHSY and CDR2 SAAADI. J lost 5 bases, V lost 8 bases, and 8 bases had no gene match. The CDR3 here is CASGLVPGETQYF. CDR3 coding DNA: TGCGCCAGCGGACTAGTGCCAGGGGAGACCCAGTACTTC.

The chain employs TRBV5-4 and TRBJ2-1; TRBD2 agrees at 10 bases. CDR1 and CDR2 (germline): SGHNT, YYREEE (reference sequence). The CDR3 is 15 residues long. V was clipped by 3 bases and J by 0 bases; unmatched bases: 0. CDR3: CASSSSGSSYNEQFF. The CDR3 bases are TGTGCCAGCAGCTCTAGCGGGAGCTCCTACAATGAGCAGTTCTTC.

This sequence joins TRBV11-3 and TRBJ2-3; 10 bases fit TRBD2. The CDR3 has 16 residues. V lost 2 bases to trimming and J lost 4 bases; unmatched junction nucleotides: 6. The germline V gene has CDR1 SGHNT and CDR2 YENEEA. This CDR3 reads CASSLRPSGGADTQYF. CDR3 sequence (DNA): TGTGCCAGCAGCTTACGCCCGAGCGGGGGGGCAGATACGCAGTATTTT.

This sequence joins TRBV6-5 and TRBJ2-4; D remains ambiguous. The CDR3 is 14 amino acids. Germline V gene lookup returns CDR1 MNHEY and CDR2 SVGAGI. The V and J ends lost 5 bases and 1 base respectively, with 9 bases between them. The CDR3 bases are TGTGCCAGCAGTCCCGGGTTCGCCAAAAACATTCAGTACTTC. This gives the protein CASSPGFAKNIQYF.

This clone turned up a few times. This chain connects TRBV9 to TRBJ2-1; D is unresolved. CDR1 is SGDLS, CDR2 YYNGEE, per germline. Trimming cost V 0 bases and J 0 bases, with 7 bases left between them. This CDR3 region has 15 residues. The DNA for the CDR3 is TGTGCCAGCAGCGTAGGGCCTGGCTCCTACAATGAGCAGTTCTTC. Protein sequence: CASSVGPGSYNEQFF.

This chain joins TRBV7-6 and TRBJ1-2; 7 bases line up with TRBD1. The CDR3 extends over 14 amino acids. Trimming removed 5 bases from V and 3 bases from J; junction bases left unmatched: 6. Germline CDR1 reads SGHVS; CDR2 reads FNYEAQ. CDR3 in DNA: TGTGCCAGCAGCCAGAGACAGGGACACTATGGCTACACCTTC. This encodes CASSQRQGHYGYTF.

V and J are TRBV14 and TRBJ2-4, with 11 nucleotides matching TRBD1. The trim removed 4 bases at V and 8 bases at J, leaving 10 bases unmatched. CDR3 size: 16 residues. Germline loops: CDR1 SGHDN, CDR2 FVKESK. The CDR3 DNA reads TGTGCCAGCAGCCCGTGGACAGGGGGCGAGAAAGACATTCAGTACTTC. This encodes CASSPWTGGEKDIQYF.

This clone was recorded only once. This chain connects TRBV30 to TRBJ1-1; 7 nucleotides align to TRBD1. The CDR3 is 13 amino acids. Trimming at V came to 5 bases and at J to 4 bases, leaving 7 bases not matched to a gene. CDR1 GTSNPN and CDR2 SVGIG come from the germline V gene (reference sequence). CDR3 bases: TGTGCCTGGGCGCTAGGGGGCGGCACTGAAGCTTTCTTT. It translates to CAWALGGGTEAFF. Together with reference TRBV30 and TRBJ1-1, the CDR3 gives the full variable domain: SQTIHQWPATLVQPVGSPLSLECTVEGTSNPNLYWYRQAAGRGLQLLFYSVGIGQISSEVPQNLSASRPQDRQFILSSKKLLLSDSGFYLCAWALGGGTEAFFGQGTRLTVV.